This T cell receptor (beta chain) emerged from a study of blood T cells in healthy people across ages. Alongside a J-beta primer mix, a sample-barcoded 5' primer served in a second PCR lasting about 7 to 11 cycles. TCRdb recomputed calls from the 5' RACE reads with MiXCR, one row per CDR3 protein. The table shows 1.8 million or so distinct CDR3 sequences, with roughly two fifths occurring only once. Trimming stripped 2 bases from V and 1 base from J, with 13 bases between. Germline CDR1 and CDR2: MNHEY and SVGAGI. The CDR3 is 16 residues long. The sequencing sample was made of blood. This receptor was obtained from a human donor in good health. This rearrangement joins TRBV6-5 to TRBJ2-3, with a possible D match to TRBD2 (5 bases). CDR3 in amino acids: CASSYPGGGRTDTQYF. The DNA for the CDR3 is TGTGCCAGCAGTTACCCGGGTGGAGGCCGCACAGATACGCAGTATTTT.